This TCR beta chain stems from a study of T cells in Graves' hyperthyroidism and ophthalmopathy. Each 10 ml fresh peripheral blood draw supplied the PBMCs. TCR beta CDR3 regions were amplified from RNA. During a first-round RT-PCR of the TCR CDR3, the HTBI primer set was used. TCRdb passed the multiplex PCR reads through MiXCR, listing each CDR3 protein once. The table shows roughly 530,000 distinct CDR3 sequences, with under 20% occurring only once. In germline, CDR1 is MDHEN, CDR2 SYDVKM. Trimming removed 2 bases at V and 6 bases at J, with 13 bases between. The CDR3 is 14 amino acids. This clonotype was picked up many times. As yet, its antigen is unknown. General study points: Model output signaled ophthalmopathy a median 6.5 months ahead of onset.

Material for sequencing was blood. This chain links TRBV28 with TRBJ1-1; D might be TRBD1 (5 bases). This sequence was found in a woman aged 18-29 years with Graves' ophthalmopathy. The CDR3 sequence: CASSLTGRNSEAFF. DNA for the CDR3: TGTGCCAGCAGTTTAACGGGACGAAATTCTGAAGCTTTCTTT.